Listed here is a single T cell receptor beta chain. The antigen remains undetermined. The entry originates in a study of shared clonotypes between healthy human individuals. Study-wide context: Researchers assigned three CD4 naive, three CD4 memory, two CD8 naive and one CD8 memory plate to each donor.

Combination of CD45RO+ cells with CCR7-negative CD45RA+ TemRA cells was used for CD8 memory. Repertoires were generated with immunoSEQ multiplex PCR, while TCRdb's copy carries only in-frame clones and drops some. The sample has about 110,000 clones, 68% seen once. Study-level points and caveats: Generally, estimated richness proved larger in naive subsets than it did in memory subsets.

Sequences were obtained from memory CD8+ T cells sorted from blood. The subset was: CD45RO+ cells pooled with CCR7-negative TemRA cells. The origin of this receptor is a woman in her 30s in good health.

The CDR3 sequence: CASSIEEGTGSYEQYF. As DNA, the CDR3 is TGTGCCAGTAGTATAGAGGAGGGGACAGGGTCCTACGAGCAGTACTTC. V and J are TRBV19 and TRBJ2-7; 9 bases fit TRBD1. V trimming: 0 bases; J trimming: 1 base; junction bases outside the gene matches: 4. The CDR3 is 16 amino acids. The germline CDR1 and CDR2 sequences are LNHDA and SQIVND (reference sequence).